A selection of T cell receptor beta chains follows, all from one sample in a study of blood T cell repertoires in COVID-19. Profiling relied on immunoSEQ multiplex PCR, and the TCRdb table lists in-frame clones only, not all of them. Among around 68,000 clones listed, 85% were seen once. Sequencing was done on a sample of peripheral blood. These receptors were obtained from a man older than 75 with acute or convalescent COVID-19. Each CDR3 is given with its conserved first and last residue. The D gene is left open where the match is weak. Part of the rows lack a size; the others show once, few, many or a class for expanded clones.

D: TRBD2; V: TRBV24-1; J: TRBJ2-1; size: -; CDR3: CATSDGASGPYNEQFF; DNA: TGTGCCACCAGTGATGGGGCTAGCGGACCGTACAATGAGCAGTTCTTC
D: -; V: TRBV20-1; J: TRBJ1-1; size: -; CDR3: CSASQGAGDTEAFF; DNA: TGCAGTGCTAGTCAAGGGGCTGGGGACACTGAAGCTTTCTTT
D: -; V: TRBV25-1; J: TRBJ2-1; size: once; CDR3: CASSVRQGINEQFF; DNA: TGTGCCAGCAGTGTGCGGCAGGGGATCAATGAGCAGTTCTTC
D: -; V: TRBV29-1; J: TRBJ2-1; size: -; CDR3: CSVGESSYNEQFF; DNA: TGCAGCGTTGGTGAGAGCTCCTACAATGAGCAGTTCTTC
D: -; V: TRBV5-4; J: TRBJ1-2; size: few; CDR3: CASSYRATGYGYTF; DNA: TGTGCCAGCAGCTACAGGGCCACTGGCTATGGCTACACCTTC
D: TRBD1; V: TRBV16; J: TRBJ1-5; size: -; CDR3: CASSQPGTASNQPQHF; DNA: TGTGCCAGCAGCCAACCTGGGACAGCTAGCAATCAGCCCCAGCATTTT
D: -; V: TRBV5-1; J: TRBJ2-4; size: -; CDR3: CASSFRVGAKNIQYF; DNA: TGCGCCAGCAGCTTCAGGGTGGGTGCCAAAAACATTCAGTACTTC
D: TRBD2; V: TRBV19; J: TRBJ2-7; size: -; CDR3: CASSPFLIAGGSSYEQYF; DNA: TGTGCCAGTAGCCCTTTCCTAATAGCGGGAGGATCCTCCTACGAGCAGTACTTC
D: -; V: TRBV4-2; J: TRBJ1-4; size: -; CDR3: CASSQDWGDSEKLFF; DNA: TGTGCCAGCAGCCAAGATTGGGGGGATAGTGAAAAACTGTTTTTT
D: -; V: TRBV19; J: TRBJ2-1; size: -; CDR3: CASSIDSWRDTTNEQFF; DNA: TGTGCCAGTAGTATAGACTCGTGGCGGGATACCACCAATGAGCAGTTCTTC
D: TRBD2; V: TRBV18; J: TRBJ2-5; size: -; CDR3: CASSPGLGEETQYF; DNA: TGTGCCAGCTCACCGGGACTAGGGGAAGAGACCCAGTACTTC
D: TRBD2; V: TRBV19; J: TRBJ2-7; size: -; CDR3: CASSIRTSGSYEQYF; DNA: TGTGCCAGTAGTATCAGGACTAGCGGGTCCTACGAGCAGTACTTC
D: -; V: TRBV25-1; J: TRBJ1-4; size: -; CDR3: CASSLGTGGEKLFF; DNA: TGTGCCAGCAGTCTGGGGACGGGGGGAGAAAAACTGTTTTTT
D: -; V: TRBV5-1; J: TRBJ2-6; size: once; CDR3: CASSLEAGIRRANVLTF; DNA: TGCGCCAGCAGCTTGGAGGCAGGGATTAGAAGGGCCAACGTCCTGACTTTC
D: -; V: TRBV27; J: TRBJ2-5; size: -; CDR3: CAGRYSGLASETQYF; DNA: TGTGCCGGCAGATACAGCGGGTTAGCTTCAGAGACCCAGTACTTC
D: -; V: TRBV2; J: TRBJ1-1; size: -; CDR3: CASEDRKSNTEAFF; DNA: TGTGCCAGCGAAGACAGGAAGAGTAACACTGAAGCTTTCTTT
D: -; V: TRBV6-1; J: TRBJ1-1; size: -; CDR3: CASSEAGGVTEAFF; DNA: TGTGCCAGCAGTGAAGCAGGGGGGGTTACTGAAGCTTTCTTT
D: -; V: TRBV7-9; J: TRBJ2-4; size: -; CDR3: CASTVVRGQNIQYF; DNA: TGTGCCAGCACCGTGGTAAGAGGCCAAAACATTCAGTACTTC
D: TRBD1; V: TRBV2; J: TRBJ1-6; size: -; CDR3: CASLQQGTNSPLHF; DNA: TGTGCCAGCCTACAACAGGGGACGAATTCACCCCTCCACTTT
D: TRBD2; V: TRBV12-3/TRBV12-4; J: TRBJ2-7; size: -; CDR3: CASSFSGLHEQYF; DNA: TGTGCCAGCAGTTTTTCGGGACTACACGAGCAGTACTTC
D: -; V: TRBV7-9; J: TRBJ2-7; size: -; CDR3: CASSSQGGQYF; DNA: TGTGCCAGCAGCTCCCAAGGGGGGCAGTACTTC
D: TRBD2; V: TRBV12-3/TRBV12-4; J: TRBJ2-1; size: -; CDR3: CASDSGRRDEQFF; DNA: TGTGCCAGCGATAGCGGGAGGAGGGATGAGCAGTTCTTC